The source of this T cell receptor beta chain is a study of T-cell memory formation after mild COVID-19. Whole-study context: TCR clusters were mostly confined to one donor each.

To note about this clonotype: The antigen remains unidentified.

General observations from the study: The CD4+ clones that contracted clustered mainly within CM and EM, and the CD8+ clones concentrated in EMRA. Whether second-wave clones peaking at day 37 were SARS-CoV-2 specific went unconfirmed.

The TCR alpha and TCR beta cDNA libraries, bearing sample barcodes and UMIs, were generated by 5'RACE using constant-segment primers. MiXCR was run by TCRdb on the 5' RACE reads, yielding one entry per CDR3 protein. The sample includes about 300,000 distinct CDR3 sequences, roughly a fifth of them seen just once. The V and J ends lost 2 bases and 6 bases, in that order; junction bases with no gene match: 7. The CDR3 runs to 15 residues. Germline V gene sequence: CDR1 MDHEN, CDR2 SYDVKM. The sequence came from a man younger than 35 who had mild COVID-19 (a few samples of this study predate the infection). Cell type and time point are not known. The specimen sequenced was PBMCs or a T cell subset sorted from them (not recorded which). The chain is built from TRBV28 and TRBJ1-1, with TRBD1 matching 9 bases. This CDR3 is CASSLNRGRGPEAFF. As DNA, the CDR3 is TGTGCCAGCAGTTTAAACAGGGGGCGCGGCCCTGAAGCTTTCTTT.